Included here is one T cell receptor beta chain sequence, with context. This clonotype has just a few counts. Its recognized antigen is unknown. No clone much larger than this one lies a single base away; base qualities are absent. The data belong to a study of human T cells and chemical hapten exposure (dated by TCRdb to the early 2020s). In terms of the full investigation: For sensitization, 2% DPC in acetone was applied to a 2 cm by 2 cm area of upper inner arm skin. Weekly therapeutic DPC doses were additionally applied to the scalp of patients throughout the approximately 24-week study period. Patch testing was performed on the upper back with Finn chambers containing 0.01% DPC, and the patch tests were scored after 6 days according to International Contact Dermatitis Research Group standards. The mostly female patient cohort included alopecia areata with under or over 50% scalp involvement, alopecia totalis and alopecia universalis. Libraries were pooled for sequencing, and per-sample TCR yields varied mainly because of small differences in library volumes within the pool. This study followed changes in the peripheral blood TCR repertoire in vivo during primary and secondary sensitization of alopecia patients to the hapten diphenylcyclopropenone (DPC). Patient blood was sampled pre-sensitization (week 0) and at 2, 6 and about 24 weeks after DPC sensitization. For TCR sequencing, blood came from 25 to 35 alopecia patients at anywhere from one to four time points (pre-sensitization, 2, 6 and 24 weeks). Summary of the overall study and its limitations: Because all patients had alopecia, a presumed autoimmune disease, the immune response of the patients might differ from that of healthy individuals. After repeated subsampling, changes were observed in the strength of the expansion versus patch-test correlation and in the threshold at which the correlation became significant. DPC sensitization did not change how many TCRs were above 1 in 1000 frequency, and no evidence was found of alterations in global repertoire structure. Compared with pre-sensitization or healthy control sets, expanded TCRs formed significantly more large CDR3 similarity clusters, which is consistent with antigen-driven responses. Patch test score correlated positively with the number of PT1 expanded TCRs, reaching significance at thresholds 8, 16 and 32 but not at 4.

Reading the label with the study, this specimen's time point is: patch test 1, 2 weeks after DPC sensitization. This specimen's treatment or condition label, interpreted: therapeutic diphenylcyclopropenone sensitization with weekly scalp DPC. Blood at each patch-test visit was drawn before the patch test was applied. Patients were eligible if aged 18 to 70, diagnosed with alopecia and judged suitable for DPC therapy, and pregnant patients were excluded. Unfractionated whole blood was collected in Tempus Blood RNA tubes, and total RNA was extracted from that blood. Including the terminal cysteine and phenylalanine, the CDR3 comprises 15 residues. Kept here is only the CDR3 DNA, which spans 45 bases and is read in frame from base 1. V was cut back by 3 bases and J by 1 base, leaving a gap of 10 bases between them. From the germline V gene, CDR1 is MDHEN and CDR2 is SYDVKM. The library was built by means of RACE. Sequencing relied on a NextSeq 500. During library preparation, unique molecular identifiers were attached to individual cDNA molecules so that TCRs could be counted quantitatively and reproducibly. Both TCR alpha and TCR beta chains were sequenced from each blood RNA sample. In the paper's pipeline: A median of roughly 100,000 TCRs per sample was observed, with a range of 23,224 to 690,600. The Decombinator software suite was used to annotate the V, J and CDR3 of the TCR reads. For PS versus PT1 abundance plots, all samples were subsampled to the same number of TCRs (28,000). TCRs were defined as expanded if absent before sensitization and observed at least eight times at the 2-week time point. TCRdb ran its own pipeline on the public reads, namely fastp trimming at Q25 and MiXCR clone calling, and kept in-frame beta chains. Entries that share a CDR3 protein sequence are merged under the most common genes and DNA. These V and J calls are TCRdb output, not the study's own analysis. In all, the sample holds fewer than 130,000 distinct CDR3 sequences, and approximately 10% of those were seen once. The ten largest clones take up around 3.5% of the sample.

Recombination joined TRBV28 with TRBJ1-5, with an unclear D gene assignment. Sequenced here: whole blood, sampled in connection with sensitization to the hapten diphenylcyclopropenone (DPC). The TCR originated in a woman aged 40 to 49 with alopecia areata. Some clones in this sample may be carry-over from other donors' samples. Here the CDR3 is given as CASSFLEGSNQPQHF. Here is the DNA: TGTGCCAGCAGTTTCTTGGAAGGAAGCAATCAGCCCCAGCATTTT.